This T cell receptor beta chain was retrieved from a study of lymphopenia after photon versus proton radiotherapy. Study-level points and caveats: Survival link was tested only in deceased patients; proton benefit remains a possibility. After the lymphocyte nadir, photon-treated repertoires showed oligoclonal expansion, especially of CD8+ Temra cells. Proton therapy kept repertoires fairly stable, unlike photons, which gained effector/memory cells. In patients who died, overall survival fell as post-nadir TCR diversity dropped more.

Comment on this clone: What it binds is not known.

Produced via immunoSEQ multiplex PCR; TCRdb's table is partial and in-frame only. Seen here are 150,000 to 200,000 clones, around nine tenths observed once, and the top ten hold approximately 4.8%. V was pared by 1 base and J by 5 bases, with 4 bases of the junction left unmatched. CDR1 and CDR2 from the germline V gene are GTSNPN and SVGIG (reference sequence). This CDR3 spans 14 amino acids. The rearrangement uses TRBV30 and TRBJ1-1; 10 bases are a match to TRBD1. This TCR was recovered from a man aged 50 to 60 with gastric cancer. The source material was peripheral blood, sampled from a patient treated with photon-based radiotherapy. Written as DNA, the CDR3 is TGTGCCTGGAGTGCGACAGGGGGCTCAACTGAAGCTTTCTTT. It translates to CAWSATGGSTEAFF.